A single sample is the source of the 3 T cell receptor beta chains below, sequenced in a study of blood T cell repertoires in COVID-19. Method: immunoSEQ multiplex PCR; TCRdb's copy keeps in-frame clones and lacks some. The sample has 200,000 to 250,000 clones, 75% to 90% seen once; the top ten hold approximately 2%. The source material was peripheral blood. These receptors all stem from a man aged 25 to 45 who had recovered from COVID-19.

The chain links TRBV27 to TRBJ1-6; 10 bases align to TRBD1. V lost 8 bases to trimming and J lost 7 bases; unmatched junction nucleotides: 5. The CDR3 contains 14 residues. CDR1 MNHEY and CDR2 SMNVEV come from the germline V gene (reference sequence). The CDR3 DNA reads TGTGCCAGCGGGGGGGACAGGGGAAATTCACCCCTCCACTTT. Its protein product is CASGGDRGNSPLHF.

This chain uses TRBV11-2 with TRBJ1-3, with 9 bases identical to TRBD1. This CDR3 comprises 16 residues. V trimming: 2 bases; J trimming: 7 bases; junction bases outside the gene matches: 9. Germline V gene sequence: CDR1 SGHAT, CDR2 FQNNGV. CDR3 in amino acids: CASSLFARTGANTIYF. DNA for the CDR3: TGTGCCAGCAGCTTATTCGCGAGGACAGGGGCGAACACCATATATTTT.

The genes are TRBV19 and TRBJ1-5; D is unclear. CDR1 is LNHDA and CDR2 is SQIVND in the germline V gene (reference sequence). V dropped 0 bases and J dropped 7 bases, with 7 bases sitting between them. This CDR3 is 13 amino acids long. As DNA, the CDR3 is TGTGCCAGTAGTATAGAAGGGAGGCAGCCCCAGCATTTT. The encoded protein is CASSIEGRQPQHF. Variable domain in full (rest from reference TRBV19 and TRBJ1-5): DGGITQSPKYLFRKEGQNVTLSCEQNLNHDAMYWYRQDPGQGLRLIYYSQIVNDFQKGDIAEGYSVSREKKESFPLTVTSAQKNPTAFYLCASSIEGRQPQHFGDGTRLSIL.